One and the same sample provided the 14 T cell receptor beta chains below, sequenced in a study of T cells after yellow fever vaccination. In TCRdb, the 5' RACE reads were re-called with MiXCR into one record per CDR3 protein. The table shows hundreds of thousands of distinct CDR3 sequences, with around an eighth occurring only once. This specimen consisted of PBMCs, obtained on the day of the yellow fever booster vaccination. Receptors were obtained from a man between 25 and 39 years old who received the YFV17D yellow fever vaccine.

The V gene is TRBV5-5, the J gene TRBJ2-7; D unresolved. Germline V gene data show CDR1 as SGHKS and CDR2 as YYEKEE (reference sequence). V dropped 0 bases and J dropped 3 bases, with 10 bases sitting between them. The CDR3 is 14 amino acids. As DNA, the CDR3 is TGTGCCAGCAGCTTGGCTGTCACATACTACGAGCAGTACTTC. Translating gives CASSLAVTYYEQYF.

The chain couples TRBV18 to TRBJ2-1; the D is unclear. Germline V gives CDR1 KGHSH, CDR2 LQKENI. The CDR3 is made up of 17 amino acids. V gave up 0 bases and J gave up 0 bases, with 12 bases separating them. The CDR3 loop reads CASSPPLGTSSYNEQFF. The CDR3 nucleotides are TGTGCCAGCTCACCACCGCTGGGTACCAGCTCCTACAATGAGCAGTTCTTC.

The rearrangement uses TRBV7-3 and TRBJ2-5; either TRBD1 or TRBD2 may fit D (5 bases each). Germline V lookup: CDR1 SGHTA, CDR2 FQGTGA. The CDR3 length is 14 residues. Trimming shortened V by 4 bases and J by 2 bases, and 11 bases separated the two germline ends. CDR3 coding DNA: TGTGCCAGCAGCTCGGGACCTGATCAAGAGACCCAGTACTTC. It translates to CASSSGPDQETQYF.

This clonotype turned up a few times. The V gene is TRBV12-3 or TRBV12-4, the J gene TRBJ2-7; TRBD2 aligns across 7 bases. J was trimmed by 0 bases and V by 8 bases; bases with no gene match: 13. This CDR3 contains 16 residues. The CDR3 reads CASQRDGALSSYEQYF. CDR3 nucleotides: TGTGCCAGCCAGCGGGACGGGGCTCTCAGCTCCTACGAGCAGTACTTC.

The gene calls are TRBV5-1 and TRBJ1-1, with D perhaps TRBD1 (5 bases). Looked up from germline, CDR1 is SGHRS and CDR2 is YFSETQ. The CDR3 covers 14 residues. V was cut by 7 bases and J by 1 base, with 14 bases left in between. The CDR3 sequence is CASCQLQGNTEAFF. The CDR3, as DNA: TGCGCCAGCTGCCAGCTCCAGGGGAACACTGAAGCTTTCTTT.

The table lists this clonotype with a few counts. The rearrangement uses TRBV12-3 or TRBV12-4 and TRBJ1-4; D is unclear. CDR3 length: 14 residues. V dropped 8 bases and J dropped 2 bases, with 12 bases sitting between them. CDR3 in DNA: TGTGCCAGCCCGGCCCGGTGCACTAATGAAAAACTGTTTTTT. Protein sequence: CASPARCTNEKLFF.

The rearrangement links TRBV12-3 or TRBV12-4 to TRBJ2-1; D is ambiguous. Trimming stripped 3 bases from V and 6 bases from J, with 12 bases between. The length of the CDR3 is 14 residues. This chain's CDR3 is CASSLMTSVNEQFF. CDR3 coding DNA: TGTGCCAGCAGTTTGATGACCAGTGTCAATGAGCAGTTCTTC.

This clonotype has only a few counts. The J gene is TRBJ2-3, the V gene TRBV9; no clear D gene. Germline CDR1 and CDR2: SGDLS and YYNGEE. The CDR3 is made up of 16 amino acids. With 0 bases removed from V and 1 base from J, the gap between germline ends came to 12 bases. The DNA of the CDR3 is TGTGCCAGCAGCGTAGATCCCAGCCCACGCACAGATACGCAGTATTTT. Protein sequence: CASSVDPSPRTDTQYF. The whole variable domain, filled in from reference TRBV9 and TRBJ2-3, reads DSGVTQTPKHLITATGQRVTLRCSPRSGDLSVYWYQQSLDQGLQFLIQYYNGEERAKGNILERFSAQQFPDLHSELNLSSLELGDSALYFCASSVDPSPRTDTQYFGPGTRLTVL.

This sequence joins TRBV6-2 or TRBV6-3 and TRBJ2-7; 10 nucleotides agree with TRBD2. The CDR3 extends over 17 amino acids. With V trimmed by 3 bases and J by 1 base, 9 bases remained unmatched. Germline CDR1 and CDR2: MNHEY and SVGEGT. The CDR3 region has the DNA TGTGCCAGCAGTTATGGCCTAGCGGGAGAGAAGTCCTACGAGCAGTACTTC. Translating it yields CASSYGLAGEKSYEQYF.

This clonotype was recorded a few times. V and J are TRBV12-3 or TRBV12-4 and TRBJ1-5; TRBD1 might be the D (6 bases). CDR3 length: 12 residues. Trimming removed 6 bases from V and 5 bases from J, with 8 bases in between. CDR3 nucleotides: TGTGCCAGCAGCACAGGGTATCAGCCCCAGCATTTT. This sequence encodes CASSTGYQPQHF.

In DNA form, the CDR3 reads TGTGCCAGACTATCGACGGAAACTACAGATACGCAGTATTTT. It encodes CARLSTETTDTQYF. The chain links TRBV27 to TRBJ2-3, with D unclear. Germline V gene data show CDR1 as MNHEY and CDR2 as SMNVEV (reference sequence). V lost 9 bases and J lost 3, with 16 bases in between. This CDR3 has 14 amino acids.

In this sample, this clonotype turned up a few times. V and J are TRBV5-4 and TRBJ2-1; D remains unclear. The CDR3 consists of 12 residues. Per the germline V gene, CDR1 is SGHNT and CDR2 is YYREEE (reference sequence). Trimming took 3 bases from V and 5 from J, leaving 6 bases between them. This chain's CDR3 is CASSSQNNEQFF. The CDR3 DNA reads as TGTGCCAGCAGCTCACAGAACAATGAGCAGTTCTTC. The full variable domain, with the rest looked up from reference TRBV5-4 and TRBJ2-1, is ETGVTQSPTHLIKTRGQQVTLRCSSQSGHNTVSWYQQALGQGPQFIFQYYREEENGRGNFPPRFSGLQFPNYSSELNVNALELDDSALYLCASSSQNNEQFFGPGTRLTVL.

This clonotype was detected once. In nucleotides, the CDR3 is TGTGCCAGCAGCCTCCCTGGACTAGCGGGAGGCACCGGGGAGCTGTTTTTT. It is translated as CASSLPGLAGGTGELFF. V and J are TRBV12-3 or TRBV12-4 and TRBJ2-2, with 14 nucleotides matching TRBD2. The CDR3 runs 17 residues. V shed 6 bases, J shed 4 bases, and the junction held 7 bases outside the gene matches.

This clonotype was seen only a few times. The chain is built from TRBV20-1 and TRBJ2-1, with 14 bases aligning to TRBD2. CDR3 size: 16 residues. From germline, CDR1 is DFQATT and CDR2 SNEGSKA (reference sequence). V was pared by 1 base and J by 2 bases, with 1 base of the junction left unmatched. The CDR3 bases are TGCAGTGCTAGAGGGGGACTAGCGGGAGCCTACAATGAGCAGTTCTTC. Its translation: CSARGGLAGAYNEQFF.